This T cell receptor beta chain was obtained from a study of T cell repertoires in cytomegalovirus infection. Study-wide background: It can be stated that public TCR beta signatures indicated CMV infection as well as a matching HLA type.

Points from the study as a whole: Dominating the ex vivo response were HLA-C-restricted CMV-specific TCR beta clonotypes. CMV carriers with the relevant HLA were identified by cumulative public TCR beta family frequency.

This clonotype was seen at least ten times. Its target is not known. MiXCR, applied by TCRdb to the reads, yields one record per CDR3 protein. The sample shows about 260,000 distinct CDR3 sequences, around 13% of them seen only once. The receptor's source is a human donor in good health (CMV status not recorded). Some clones in this sample may be carry-over from other donors' samples. The sequenced sample was PBMCs.

CDR3 DNA: TGTGCCAGCAGCTTAGCGGGCGGACAGGGGTATACCTACGAGCAGTACTTC. Residues: CASSLAGGQGYTYEQYF. The chain recombines TRBV7-9 with TRBJ2-7; 9 positions match TRBD1. CDR1 is SEHNR and CDR2 is FQNEAQ in the germline V gene (reference sequence). V lost 0 bases, J lost 2 bases, and 8 bases stayed unmatched. The CDR3 extends over 17 amino acids.